The 15 T cell receptor beta chains reported below all come from one sample, sequenced in a study of beta chain features in type 1 diabetes. Expressed TCRB transcripts got sequenced, as all isolated RNA was reverse transcribed. Clones were sequenced by immunoSEQ multiplex PCR, and TCRdb holds only the in-frame ones, with some missing. The sample gives some 150,000 clones, roughly 53% of which show up once; around 0.43% is in the top ten. Sequencing was carried out using Tregs from blood. These receptors were collected from a man between 18 and 29 years old in good health.

This clone has only one observation. The V and J genes are TRBV20-1 and TRBJ2-7; D is ambiguous. This CDR3 has 10 residues. V lost 5 bases and J 4 bases, leaving 6 bases between the germline ends. Germline loops: CDR1 DFQATT, CDR2 SNEGSKA (reference sequence). This CDR3 reads CSALRYEQYF. The CDR3 DNA is TGCAGTGCTCTTAGATACGAGCAGTACTTC.

As DNA, the CDR3 is TGTGCCAGCAGCCCCTATACACGACAGGGGCGCATGAACACTGAAGCTTTCTTT. Residues: CASSPYTRQGRMNTEAFF. The V and J genes are TRBV7-9 and TRBJ1-1, with TRBD1 matching over 8 bases. The CDR3 sequence is 18 residues long. The germline gives CDR1 SEHNR, CDR2 FQNEAQ (reference sequence). Trimming at V came to 5 bases and at J to 0 bases, leaving 14 bases not matched to a gene. The entire variable domain, with the rest obtained from reference TRBV7-9 and TRBJ1-1, is as follows: DTGVSQNPRHKITKRGQNVTFRCDPISEHNRLYWYRQTLGQGPEFLTYFQNEAQLEKSRLLSDRFSAERPKGSFSTLEIQRTEQGDSAMYLCASSPYTRQGRMNTEAFFGQGTRLTVV.

The rearrangement joins TRBV19 to TRBJ2-2; TRBD1 matches 7 bases. Germline V gene data show CDR1 as LNHDA and CDR2 as SQIVND (reference sequence). This CDR3 comprises 16 residues. J gave up 4 bases and V 7 bases, and 12 bases lay outside the gene matches. CDR3 nucleotides: TGTGCCAGTACCCCATTTAGGGACAGCCTCACCGGGGAGCTGTTTTTT. Translation gives CASTPFRDSLTGELFF.

V and J are TRBV19 and TRBJ1-5, with 9 bases aligning to TRBD1. Per the germline V gene, CDR1 is LNHDA and CDR2 is SQIVND (reference sequence). The CDR3 totals 17 residues. With V trimmed by 3 bases and J by 7 bases, 13 bases remained unmatched. The CDR3, as DNA: TGTGCCAGTAGTATCAGGCATCTGCGGGACAGGGAACAGCCCCAGCATTTT. This encodes CASSIRHLRDREQPQHF.

V usage is TRBV4-3 and J usage is TRBJ1-6, with D possibly being TRBD1 (5 bases). This CDR3 comprises 14 residues. Germline-derived CDR1 and CDR2 are LGHNA and YSLEER. With 5 bases removed from V and 7 bases from J, the gap between germline ends came to 12 bases. CDR3 nucleotides: TGCGCCAGCAGCTTGGGACTGAGCAATTCACCCCTCCACTTT. Protein sequence: CASSLGLSNSPLHF.

V is TRBV5-1 and J is TRBJ2-3; D call uncertain. V was pared by 9 bases and J by 9 bases, with 14 bases between. The CDR3 has 11 amino acids. CDR1 is SGHRS and CDR2 is YFSETQ in the germline V gene. CDR3 protein: CATAAENTQYF. The CDR3 DNA sequence: TGCGCCACCGCCGCGGAGAACACGCAGTATTTT.

The sample holds a few counts of this clone. V is TRBV9 and J is TRBJ2-3; no clear D. CDR1 is SGDLS, CDR2 YYNGEE, per germline. V was trimmed by 0 bases and J by 3 bases, leaving 17 bases between them. The CDR3 consists of 17 residues. The CDR3 DNA follows: TGTGCCAGCAGCGTAGACCCAAGCGTAAGATCAACAGATACGCAGTATTTT. It encodes CASSVDPSVRSTDTQYF.

This clone occurred once. The chain uses TRBV20-1 and TRBJ1-1; possible D gene TRBD1, 5 bases. This CDR3 is 11 amino acids long. Germline V CDR1 and CDR2: DFQATT, SNEGSKA (reference sequence). CDR3 nucleotides: TGCAGGGTCAGGGATGACACTGAAGCTTTCTTT. Translating it yields CRVRDDTEAFF.

In this sample, this clone turned up once. This chain joins TRBV7-2 and TRBJ2-5, with D perhaps matching TRBD1 (6 bases). The V end lost 2 bases, the J end lost 6 bases, and 22 bases lay between the germline ends. Germline CDR1 SGHTA, CDR2 FQGNSA. The CDR3 is 17 residues long. CDR3 in amino acids: CASSLSSTGTIGKTQYF. In DNA form, the CDR3 reads TGTGCCAGCAGCTTAAGTTCTACCGGGACAATAGGAAAGACCCAGTACTTC.

The table lists this clone with a few counts. CDR3 region: CASSLTGEQFF. The CDR3 DNA reads as TGTGCCAGCAGCTTAACCGGTGAGCAGTTCTTC. This sequence joins TRBV7-9 and TRBJ2-1; D is unresolved. Trimming removed 2 bases from V and 9 bases from J, with 5 bases in between. CDR1 is SEHNR and CDR2 is FQNEAQ in the germline V gene (reference sequence). The CDR3 spans 11 residues.

The J gene is TRBJ1-2, the V gene TRBV14, with D possibly matching TRBD1 (6 bases). V dropped 0 bases and J dropped 5 bases, with 16 bases sitting between them. The germline V gene has CDR1 SGHDN and CDR2 FVKESK. The CDR3 length is 16 residues. The CDR3, as DNA: TGTGCCAGCAGCCAAGATTTCCAGGACAGACTTTATGGCTACACCTTC. This translates into CASSQDFQDRLYGYTF.

The chain uses TRBV28 and TRBJ1-2; D not resolved. The CDR3 runs to 11 residues. The ends were cut back, 3 bases at V and 5 bases at J, with 4 bases in the middle. The germline V gene has CDR1 MDHEN and CDR2 SYDVKM. The CDR3 DNA reads as TGTGCCAGCAGTTTGGAGTATGGCTACACCTTC. This codes for CASSLEYGYTF.

V gene TRBV5-4 combines with J gene TRBJ2-1; D is perhaps TRBD1 (6 bases). The CDR3 sequence is 16 residues long. Trimming left V 4 bases short and J 7 bases short, with 21 bases between. CDR1 is SGHNT, CDR2 YYREEE, per germline (reference sequence). The CDR3 coding sequence is TGTGCCAGCAGCCTCGGACAGCCAAGGTTTGGGAATGAGCAGTTCTTC. This sequence encodes CASSLGQPRFGNEQFF.

This clone was seen more than once but under ten times. V is TRBV5-1 and J is TRBJ2-7; 9 bases agree with TRBD1. Germline CDR1 and CDR2: SGHRS and YFSETQ. There are 14 residues in the CDR3. After removal of 5 bases from V and 5 bases from J, the junction contained 8 bases not matched to a gene. CDR3 in amino acids: CASSPRQGVHEQYF. CDR3 DNA sequence: TGCGCCAGCAGTCCTCGACAGGGGGTCCACGAGCAGTACTTC.

This clone was seen a handful of times. The gene calls are TRBV5-4 and TRBJ2-1, with a weak D call TRBD2 (7 bases). This CDR3 has 16 residues. Looked up from germline, CDR1 is SGHNT and CDR2 is YYREEE (reference sequence). V lost 4 bases and J lost 2, with 16 bases in between. Here the CDR3 reads CASSRGGVLAYNEQFF. The CDR3 DNA reads as TGTGCCAGCAGCAGGGGGGGGGTTCTGGCCTACAATGAGCAGTTCTTC.